Described below is a single T cell receptor (beta chain) sequence and its context. Its antigen target is currently unknown. Base qualities are not at hand, and no much larger clone is one base apart. Another Seattle source contributed samples from volunteer blood donors who had recovered from COVID-19. Collaborating institutions collected whole blood in K2EDTA tubes following their own protocols. For TCRbeta analysis, collaborator samples were shipped as frozen whole blood, as isolated PBMCs, or as DNA extracted from either sample type. This record comes from a study of blood T cell repertoires in COVID-19 (dated by TCRdb to the early 2020s). Concerning the study at large: Samples covering the acute and convalescent phases of COVID-19 were provided by collaborators in the United States, Italy and Spain. Where HLA class I and class II types were available, the types were taken from metadata supplied by the sample provider, not from assay-based typing. Deeply sampled blood TCRbeta repertoires from subjects exposed to, actively infected with, or recovered from COVID-19 were included in the dataset. A freely available public database, intended as a resource for researchers studying the immune response to SARS-CoV-2, is where the repertoires were released. The samples were drawn from two sources: the first 160 participants of the ongoing ImmuneRACE study, and 1,000 to 1,500 subjects contributed by 6 global collaborators. Nearly every sample came with metadata listing a de-identified subject ID, COVID-19 status, age in years and sex. The material from the prospective study consisted of cDNA or gDNA derived from T cells, B-cell-depleted T cells, or PBMCs.

The immunoSEQ Assay, a bias-controlled multiplex PCR, was used to amplify TCRbeta CDR3 regions from genomic DNA. On the authors' methods: Nucleated cell counts per sample were estimated from amplification of reference gene primers within the assay. To quantify the absolute abundance of each unique TCRbeta CDR3 rearrangement, sequence reads were collapsed and filtered. Productive Simpson clonality was computed per sample as the square root of Simpson's diversity index over productive rearrangements. The table comes from immuneACCESS by way of TCRdb, which keeps in-frame sequences with V and J called. Part of the clones is missing from these tables; in studies checked, under half for an unresolved V gene and the rest for unknown reasons. The V and J calls and clone size come from that table; D and trimming were worked out from the DNA. Within this sample are fewer than 350,000 clones, with around 85% of them counted one time only. The ten largest clonotypes hold about 2.2% of the sample.

Study-level results and caveats: Clinical and demographic metadata were provided uncurated, with the amount varying by source and participant.

What was sequenced was peripheral blood. This receptor was taken from a young woman who had recovered from COVID-19.

Here the CDR3 is given as CASSPRRGFNQPQHF. The base sequence is TGTGCCAGCAGCCCTCGTAGGGGGTTCAATCAGCCCCAGCATTTT. The rearranged chain carries TRBV5-6 and TRBJ1-5; TRBD1 could be the D gene, as 6 bases match. The germline V gene provides CDR1 SGHDT and CDR2 YYEEEE. V loses 4 bases, J loses 3 bases, and the germline ends lie 14 bases apart. Counted from cysteine to phenylalanine, this CDR3 has 15 amino acids. The kept DNA is CDR3 alone, 45 bases in frame from the first base.